The 27 T cell receptor beta chains listed next were all sequenced from one sample in a study of T cells in Graves' hyperthyroidism and ophthalmopathy. Amplified regions were TCR beta CDR3 sequences from RNA transcripts. The TCR CDR3 was amplified in a first-round RT-PCR using the HTBI primer set. From the multiplex PCR reads, TCRdb called clonotypes with MiXCR, one entry per CDR3 protein. The sample has 450,000 to 650,000 distinct CDR3 sequences; 20% to 25% are singletons. The sample taken for sequencing was blood. These receptors were collected from a man aged 18 to 30 with Graves' hyperthyroidism.

The genes are TRBV28 and TRBJ2-5, with TRBD2 matching 9 bases. The CDR3 has 18 amino acids. Germline V lookup: CDR1 MDHEN, CDR2 SYDVKM. The V and J ends lost 4 bases and 5 bases, in that order; junction bases with no gene match: 17. This CDR3 reads CASSSPFRRTSDRETQYF. CDR3 DNA sequence: TGTGCCAGCAGTTCACCATTTCGTAGGACTAGCGATCGGGAGACCCAGTACTTC.

This clonotype was counted many times. This chain links TRBV29-1 with TRBJ2-5; D is unclear. The CDR3 consists of 14 residues. Trimming cost V 0 bases and J 4 bases, with 12 bases left between them. Germline CDR1 is SQVTM and CDR2 is ANQGSEA. As DNA, the CDR3 is TGCAGCGTTGAAGATCTTCAACTTCCAGAGACCCAGTACTTC. This codes for CSVEDLQLPETQYF.

This clonotype came up a few times. This chain connects TRBV24-1 to TRBJ1-2; tentative D call: TRBD1 (6 bases). Germline V gene sequence: CDR1 KGHDR, CDR2 SFDVKD. CDR3 length: 14 residues. V was trimmed by 3 bases and J by 7 bases, leaving 14 bases between them. CDR3 bases: TGTGCCACCAGTGATGATACAGGGACGGGTGGCTACACCTTC. Translation gives CATSDDTGTGGYTF.

With regard to this clonotype: A junction boundary mismatches the germline segment, possibly from a read error. The gene calls are TRBV28 and TRBJ2-7; TRBD1 matches at 7 bases. CDR1 MDHEN and CDR2 SYDVKM come from the germline V gene. CDR3 size: 13 residues. In DNA form, the CDR3 reads TGTGCCAGCAGGCCAGGGGGATCCTACGAGCAGTGCTTC. Encoded protein: CASRPGGSYEQCF. The whole variable domain, filled in from reference TRBV28 and TRBJ2-7, reads DVKVTQSSRYLVKRTGEKVFLECVQDMDHENMFWYRQDPGLGLRLIYFSYDVKMKEKGDIPEGYSVSREKKERFSLILESASTNQTSMYLCASRPGGSYEQCFGPGTRLTVT.

This clonotype was recorded at least ten times. This CDR3 reads CASSFLSTAFTEAFF. The CDR3 coding sequence is TGTGCCAGCAGTTTTCTGTCGACGGCATTCACTGAAGCTTTCTTT. V gene TRBV12-3 or TRBV12-4 combines with J gene TRBJ1-1; no reliable D call. The CDR3 has 15 residues. Trimming shortened V by 3 bases and J by 4 bases, and 15 bases separated the two germline ends.

This clonotype was picked up many times. This chain joins TRBV2 and TRBJ2-2; 14 positions match TRBD2. The CDR3 runs 14 residues. V shed 9 bases, J shed 11 bases, and the junction held 8 bases outside the gene matches. CDR1 is SNHLY and CDR2 is FYNNEI in the germline V gene. The chain's CDR3 is CASSTSGGARELFF. DNA of the CDR3: TGTGCCAGTTCGACTAGCGGGGGGGCCAGAGAGCTGTTTTTT.

This clonotype was seen at least ten times. This sequence joins TRBV9 and TRBJ1-2, with a weak D call TRBD1 (5 bases). The CDR3 contains 13 residues. Trimming stripped 5 bases from V and 4 bases from J, with 12 bases between. Germline-derived CDR1 and CDR2 are SGDLS and YYNGEE. The CDR3 DNA reads as TGTGCCAGCAGTCCGGACACGACCTATGGCTACACCTTC. It translates to CASSPDTTYGYTF.

In its sample, this clonotype was seen a few times. V gene TRBV3-1 combines with J gene TRBJ1-2; D is perhaps TRBD1 (6 bases). The CDR3 contains 14 residues. CDR1 is LGHDT and CDR2 is YNNKEL in the germline V gene (reference sequence). V lost 4 bases and J 7 bases, leaving 16 bases between the germline ends. CDR3 nucleotides: TGTGCCAGCAGCCGAATAGTACAGGGTGGTGGCTACACCTTC. It translates to CASSRIVQGGGYTF.

This chain uses TRBV12-3 or TRBV12-4 with TRBJ1-5, with 7 bases matching TRBD1. V trimming: 7 bases; J trimming: 9 bases; junction bases outside the gene matches: 18. The CDR3 consists of 16 residues. The CDR3 coding sequence is TGTGCCAGCACCACCTGGGCAGGGGGTGGCCCAAGGCCCCAGCATTTT. Amino acids: CASTTWAGGGPRPQHF.

The table lists this clonotype with many counts. V usage is TRBV12-3 or TRBV12-4 and J usage is TRBJ2-7; D may be TRBD1 (5 bases). The V end lost 5 bases, the J end lost 2 bases, and 19 bases lay between the germline ends. CDR3 size: 16 residues. CDR3 coding DNA: TGTGCCAGCAGTAGGCGATATAGGGGTGGGGCCTACGAGCAGTACTTC. It translates to CASSRRYRGGAYEQYF.

The CDR3 loop reads CASSLGLGSNTEAFF. The DNA of the CDR3 is TGTGCCAGCAGTTTAGGTTTGGGCTCAAACACTGAAGCTTTCTTT. The chain uses TRBV12-3 or TRBV12-4 and TRBJ1-1; D not resolved. The length of the CDR3 is 15 residues. Trimming pared 1 base from V and 2 bases from J, leaving 11 bases between.

This clonotype has a count of ten or more. V and J are TRBV28 and TRBJ1-2, with 7 bases identical to TRBD1. The germline V gene has CDR1 MDHEN and CDR2 SYDVKM. V trimming: 2 bases; J trimming: 4 bases; junction bases outside the gene matches: 7. The CDR3 sequence is 15 residues long. The CDR3 coding sequence is TGTGCCAGCAGTTTAGGTTCAGGGGGTTCCTATGGCTACACCTTC. Encoded protein: CASSLGSGGSYGYTF.

The sample holds many counts of this clonotype. The chain links TRBV5-1 to TRBJ1-1; perhaps TRBD1 as D (5 bases). This CDR3 spans 14 amino acids. The V gene's germline CDR1 is SGHRS and CDR2 YFSETQ. The V gene lost 2 bases and the J gene lost 2 bases, with 10 bases spanning the gap. CDR3 region: CASSLTRANTEAFF. The CDR3 DNA reads TGCGCCAGCAGCTTAACCAGGGCAAACACTGAAGCTTTCTTT.

This clonotype has ten or more counts. The V gene is TRBV11-3, the J gene TRBJ1-1; 10 bases match TRBD1. Germline V gene data show CDR1 as SGHNT and CDR2 as YENEEA. This CDR3 contains 14 residues. The J segment lost 7 bases and the V segment lost 4 bases, leaving 6 bases of the junction unmatched. The CDR3 is CASSSGQGTDEAFF. The CDR3 DNA reads as TGTGCCAGCAGCTCGGGACAGGGGACGGATGAAGCTTTCTTT.

This rearrangement joins TRBV6-1 to TRBJ2-2; a weak D match, TRBD2 (6 bases). The CDR3 totals 14 residues. Germline CDR1 is MNHNS and CDR2 is SASEGT. V was trimmed by 3 bases and J by 8 bases, leaving 13 bases between them. CDR3 sequence (DNA): TGTGCCAGCAGTGATCCCGGGAGTGGAGGGGAGCTGTTTTTT. Its translation: CASSDPGSGGELFF.

This chain links TRBV6-1 with TRBJ2-6, with TRBD1 matching over 10 bases. J was trimmed by 4 bases and V by 2 bases; bases with no gene match: 8. There are 18 residues in the CDR3. In germline, CDR1 is MNHNS, CDR2 SASEGT. CDR3 protein: CASSEKGQGYLGANVLTF. The CDR3 DNA is TGTGCCAGCAGTGAAAAGGGACAGGGGTATCTCGGGGCCAACGTCCTGACTTTC.

This clonotype has ten or more counts. This chain joins TRBV6-1 and TRBJ2-7; no definite D call. The CDR3 is 12 amino acids. The germline V gene encodes CDR1 MNHNS and CDR2 SASEGT. The V and J ends lost 7 bases and 0 bases respectively, with 7 bases between them. CDR3 nucleotide sequence: TGTGCCAGCAAATTTAGCTCCTACGAGCAGTACTTC. This sequence encodes CASKFSSYEQYF.

This clonotype was seen many times. The gene calls are TRBV6-1 and TRBJ2-5; D is perhaps TRBD1 or TRBD2 (6 bases each). This CDR3 is built from 15 residues. V was cut by 6 bases and J by 2 bases, with 16 bases left in between. Per the germline V gene, CDR1 is MNHNS and CDR2 is SASEGT. The CDR3 loop is CASRPSGGPQETQYF. For the CDR3, the DNA is TGTGCCAGCAGGCCCTCTGGGGGGCCGCAAGAGACCCAGTACTTC.

J is TRBJ1-5 and V is TRBV6-1; D remains unclear. Germline lookup yields CDR1 MNHNS and CDR2 SASEGT. This CDR3 spans 15 amino acids. V lost 0 bases and J lost 0, with 6 bases in between. The CDR3 sequence: CASSEALISNQPQHF. In nucleotides, the CDR3 is TGTGCCAGCAGTGAAGCCCTGATTAGCAATCAGCCCCAGCATTTT.

In this sample, this clonotype turned up many times. This sequence joins TRBV2 and TRBJ2-7; D is unresolved. V dropped 4 bases and J dropped 3 bases, with 13 bases sitting between them. The CDR3 loop spans 14 amino acids. CDR1 and CDR2 (germline): SNHLY, FYNNEI. The CDR3 nucleotides are TGTGCCAGCAGTGGGGTCCCTCGGGTCTACGAGCAGTACTTC. Its translation: CASSGVPRVYEQYF.

This clonotype was seen repeatedly, ten times or more. The chain has TRBV20-1 and TRBJ2-7; D is undetermined. This CDR3 region has 14 residues. Germline CDR1 reads DFQATT; CDR2 reads SNEGSKA (reference sequence). The ends were cut back, 0 bases at V and 6 bases at J, with 15 bases in the middle. The CDR3 nucleotides read TGCAGTGCTAGAGACAGTATCTCAATCAGCGAGCAGTACTTC. Protein product: CSARDSISISEQYF.

The chain recombines TRBV11-2 with TRBJ2-5; 12 bases are shared with TRBD2. After removal of 3 bases from V and 1 base from J, the junction contained 15 bases not matched to a gene. Germline V lookup: CDR1 SGHAT, CDR2 FQNNGV. The CDR3 has 20 residues. The CDR3 DNA is TGTGCCAGCAGCTTTATCCCCCCAGGACTAGCGGGGAGAAGCCAAGAGACCCAGTACTTC. This sequence encodes CASSFIPPGLAGRSQETQYF.

The V gene is TRBV10-3, the J gene TRBJ2-7; TRBD1 might be the D (6 bases). V dropped 6 bases and J dropped 3 bases, with 15 bases sitting between them. The CDR3 is 14 residues long. Germline V gene lookup returns CDR1 ENHRY and CDR2 SYGVKD. The CDR3 spells CAIRPGHGFYEQYF. CDR3 bases: TGTGCCATCAGGCCGGGACATGGGTTCTACGAGCAGTACTTC.

This clonotype appeared many times. The chain joins TRBV7-8 to TRBJ2-7; 7 nucleotides agree with TRBD1. The junction had 4 bases not matched to a gene; V was cut back by 5 bases and J by 0 bases. The length of the CDR3 is 14 residues. Looked up from germline, CDR1 is SGHVS and CDR2 is FQNEAQ. DNA for the CDR3: TGTGCCAGCAGCGTAAGACAGGGCTCCTACGAGCAGTACTTC. This encodes CASSVRQGSYEQYF.

This sequence joins TRBV6-1 and TRBJ1-1; D possibly corresponds to TRBD1 (5 bases). V dropped 5 bases and J dropped 4 bases, with 14 bases sitting between them. The CDR3 spans 14 residues. Germline V CDR1 and CDR2: MNHNS, SASEGT. CDR3 residues: CASSRGTDGTEAFF. In nucleotides, the CDR3 is TGTGCCAGCAGTCGGGGGACGGATGGCACTGAAGCTTTCTTT.

The J gene is TRBJ1-2, the V gene TRBV7-2; D ambiguous. The germline gives CDR1 SGHTA, CDR2 FQGNSA. V lost 0 bases and J 0 bases, leaving 11 bases between the germline ends. This CDR3 comprises 16 residues. DNA of the CDR3: TGTGCCAGCAGCTTAGCGAGGACTGATACTAACTATGGCTACACCTTC. Translation: CASSLARTDTNYGYTF.

Turning to this clonotype: This may stem from a read error, because a much larger clone lies one nucleotide away. The V call is TRBV6-1, the J call TRBJ1-2; D is unresolved. The germline CDR1 and CDR2 sequences are MNHNS and SASEGT. This CDR3 comprises 14 residues. The CDR3 here is CSSSGPARDYGYTF. The CDR3 DNA is TGTTCCAGCAGTGGTCCGGCCAGAGACTATGGCTACACCTTC.